This TCR beta chain appears in the sequencing data of a study of blood T cells in healthy people across ages. Study outcomes and limitations: Getting older went along with TCR beta diversity per million T cells dropping roughly linearly.

J was trimmed by 2 bases and V by 4 bases; bases with no gene match: 11. Per the germline V gene, CDR1 is SGHDT and CDR2 is YYEEEE. This CDR3 region has 17 residues. The sample holds a few counts of this clonotype. The antigen is unknown. A sample-barcoded 5' primer and a J-beta primer mix were used in a second PCR of roughly 7 to 11 cycles. TCRdb reprocessed the 5' RACE reads via MiXCR and lists one record per CDR3 protein. This table has over 1,200,000 distinct CDR3 sequences, roughly 60% appearing once. The TCR sequence derives from a man aged 18 to 30 in good health. The sequencing input was blood. The rearrangement joins TRBV5-6 to TRBJ2-7; TRBD2 matches at 11 bases. The DNA for the CDR3 is TGTGCCAGCAGCCAAGGGACTAGCGGAACATGGACCTACGAGCAGTACTTC. Its translation is CASSQGTSGTWTYEQYF.